These T cell receptor beta chains were read from a single sample in a study of blood T cell repertoires in COVID-19. Repertoires were generated with immunoSEQ multiplex PCR, while TCRdb's copy carries only in-frame clones and drops some. This table holds under 300,000 clones, approximately 91% found once. Sample: peripheral blood. All receptors come from a man aged 25 to 40 with COVID-19, enrolled during active disease. The CDR3 runs from the conserved cysteine through the conserved F or W. Each record gives: D gene, V gene, clone size, J gene, CDR3 protein, CDR3 DNA. The D gene is left open where the match is weak. Where a row states a size, it is once, few, many or the class of an expanded clone; other rows omit it.

>TRBD2|TRBV5-4|.|TRBJ2-7
CASSPPGRTSGGLYEQYF
TGTGCCAGCAGCCCTCCCGGTCGGACTAGCGGGGGGCTCTACGAGCAGTACTTC
>TRBD1|TRBV7-2|.|TRBJ1-4
CASSLHGWETGVIEKLFF
TGTGCCAGCAGCCTCCACGGATGGGAAACAGGGGTGATCGAAAAACTGTTTTTT
>TRBD1|TRBV2|.|TRBJ1-6
CASRGQGARSPLHF
TGTGCCAGCAGGGGACAGGGGGCCAGGTCACCCCTCCACTTT
>TRBD1|TRBV19|.|TRBJ1-1
CASSFGQGGNTEAFF
TGTGCCAGTAGTTTCGGACAGGGAGGGAACACTGAAGCTTTCTTT
>.|TRBV10-2|.|TRBJ1-1
CASSESRGTEAFF
TGCGCCAGCAGTGAGTCCCGGGGAACTGAAGCTTTCTTT
>.|TRBV19|.|TRBJ1-2
CASRSGGDGYTF
TGTGCCAGTAGATCTGGGGGGGATGGCTACACCTTC
>TRBD1|TRBV6-1|once|TRBJ2-5
CASSEARGQGVVETQYF
TGTGCCAGCAGTGAAGCGCGGGGACAGGGGGTCGTGGAGACCCAGTACTTC
>.|TRBV11-2|.|TRBJ2-1
CASSLGAGQFF
TGTGCCAGCAGCTTAGGGGCGGGGCAGTTCTTC
>.|TRBV18|.|TRBJ1-3
CASSQGTTTGASGNTIYF
TGTGCCAGCTCACAAGGAACCACCACAGGAGCCTCTGGAAACACCATATATTTT
>.|TRBV29-1|.|TRBJ2-5
CSVGTSKETQYF
TGCAGCGTTGGCACTAGCAAAGAGACCCAGTACTTC
>.|TRBV5-1|.|TRBJ2-7
CASSLDSLTAYEQYF
TGCGCCAGCAGCTTGGACAGCCTTACCGCCTACGAGCAGTACTTC
>.|TRBV4-1|.|TRBJ1-6
CASSQARNSPLHF
TGCGCCAGCAGCCAAGCGCGAAATTCACCCCTCCACTTT
>.|TRBV6-5|.|TRBJ1-1
CASSSNQGQRAFF
TGTGCCAGCAGTTCCAACCAAGGACAGCGGGCTTTCTTT
>TRBD1|TRBV2|few|TRBJ1-4
CASRPQGAGEKLFF
TGTGCCAGCAGGCCGCAGGGGGCTGGTGAAAAACTGTTTTTT
>.|TRBV5-6|.|TRBJ2-5
CASSRTVRETQYF
TGTGCCAGCAGCCGTACCGTGAGGGAGACCCAGTACTTC
>.|TRBV3-1/TRBV3-2|.|TRBJ1-2
CASSQDGTTNYGYTF
TGTGCCAGCAGCCAAGACGGCACTACTAACTATGGCTACACCTTC
>.|TRBV19|.|TRBJ1-5
CASNRGGLRYSDQPQHF
TGTGCCAGTAACCGGGGGGGGCTTCGTTATTCGGATCAGCCCCAGCATTTT
>TRBD1|TRBV27|once|TRBJ1-1
CASSKGQGNTEAFF
TGTGCCAGCAGTAAGGGACAGGGGAACACTGAAGCTTTCTTT
>.|TRBV4-1|once|TRBJ1-1
CASSQVMNTEAFF
TGCGCCAGCAGCCAAGTTATGAACACTGAAGCTTTCTTT
>.|TRBV14|.|TRBJ2-2
CASSQDLGLGQLSTGELFF
TGTGCCAGCAGCCAAGATCTAGGCCTAGGACAACTGTCCACCGGGGAGCTGTTTTTT
>.|TRBV6-1|.|TRBJ1-2
CASSEVAVYGYTF
TGTGCCAGCAGTGAAGTGGCAGTCTATGGCTACACCTTC
>.|TRBV6-1|once|TRBJ1-4
CASSEESGGGPNEKLFF
TGTGCCAGCAGTGAAGAGTCAGGAGGCGGACCTAATGAAAAACTGTTTTTT
>.|TRBV7-2|.|TRBJ1-5
CASSLDNSRPQHF
TGTGCCAGCAGCTTAGATAATTCCAGGCCCCAGCATTTT
>TRBD1|TRBV6-5|.|TRBJ1-5
CASSRRQGGGQPQHF
TGTGCCAGCAGTAGGCGACAGGGAGGAGGCCAGCCCCAGCATTTT
>TRBD1|TRBV7-9|.|TRBJ1-4
CASSFGTGSIRLFF
TGTGCCAGCAGCTTCGGGACAGGGTCGATCCGGCTGTTTTTT
>.|TRBV6-5|.|TRBJ1-5
CASSYSSDQPQHF
TGTGCCAGCAGTTACTCGTCAGATCAGCCCCAGCATTTT
>.|TRBV5-5|.|TRBJ1-1
CASSLELLNTEAFF
TGTGCCAGCAGCTTGGAGCTCCTGAACACTGAAGCTTTCTTT
>.|TRBV9|.|TRBJ1-1
CASSVRGNTEAFF
TGTGCCAGCAGCGTAAGGGGGAACACTGAAGCTTTCTTT
>TRBD1|TRBV5-4|.|TRBJ2-5
CASSSPGQIQETQYF
TGTGCCAGCAGCTCCCCGGGACAGATACAAGAGACCCAGTACTTC
>.|TRBV29-1|once|TRBJ2-1
CSVDETGFYNEQFF
TGCAGCGTTGATGAGACAGGATTCTACAATGAGCAGTTCTTC
>.|TRBV7-9|.|TRBJ1-1
CASSPDSRNTEAFF
TGTGCCAGCAGCCCCGACAGTCGAAACACTGAAGCTTTCTTT
>.|TRBV7-2|.|TRBJ1-3
CASSLAGGSGNTIYF
TGTGCCAGCAGCTTAGCCGGGGGCTCTGGAAACACCATATATTTT
>TRBD1|TRBV27|few|TRBJ1-4
CASRDRGREKLFF
TGTGCCAGCCGGGACAGGGGTAGGGAAAAACTGTTTTTT
>.|TRBV6-5|.|TRBJ1-1
CASFLTGKGYTEAFF
TGTGCCAGCTTTCTAACGGGGAAAGGGTACACTGAAGCTTTCTTT
>.|TRBV19|once|TRBJ2-7
CASSVPGLSTYEQYF
TGTGCCAGTAGTGTACCGGGACTTTCAACCTACGAGCAGTACTTC
>TRBD1|TRBV6-5|.|TRBJ1-6
CASSYWQGDSPLHF
TGTGCCAGCAGTTACTGGCAGGGGGATTCACCCCTCCACTTT
>.|TRBV7-9|.|TRBJ1-2
CASSLGGDYGYTF
TGTGCCAGCAGCTTAGGGGGAGACTATGGCTACACCTTC
>TRBD1|TRBV7-2|.|TRBJ1-3
CASSIQGAGNTIYF
TGTGCCAGCAGCATACAGGGGGCTGGAAACACCATATATTTT
>.|TRBV6-1|.|TRBJ2-7
CASTTGVGLKQYF
TGTGCCAGCACTACTGGAGTCGGTTTGAAGCAGTACTTC
>.|TRBV30|few|TRBJ2-5
CAWNTRLGQETQYF
TGTGCCTGGAACACCCGACTAGGCCAAGAGACCCAGTACTTC
>.|TRBV27|.|TRBJ2-5
CASSLGEFETQYF
TGTGCCAGCAGTTTAGGGGAGTTCGAGACCCAGTACTTC
>.|TRBV3-1/TRBV3-2|.|TRBJ1-2
CASSQVGGSAYGYTF
TGTGCCAGCAGCCAAGTGGGAGGGTCTGCCTATGGCTACACCTTC
>.|TRBV6-5|.|TRBJ1-2
CASSSGVASYGYTF
TGTGCCAGCAGTTCAGGTGTTGCCTCCTATGGCTACACCTTC
>TRBD1|TRBV24-1|.|TRBJ1-1
CATSERQGRTEAFF
TGTGCCACCAGTGAGCGACAGGGGCGCACTGAAGCTTTCTTT
>TRBD1|TRBV10-1|once|TRBJ1-2
CASSETTGRGPSYGYTF
TGCGCCAGCAGTGAGACGACAGGGCGTGGCCCCTCCTATGGCTACACCTTC
>TRBD1|TRBV6-6|.|TRBJ1-1
CASRLQGWGTEAFF
TGTGCCAGCAGATTACAGGGGTGGGGGACTGAAGCTTTCTTT
>.|TRBV7-2|.|TRBJ2-7
CASSSTWWRGEQYF
TGTGCCAGCAGCTCGACTTGGTGGAGGGGCGAGCAGTACTTC